The 12 T cell receptor beta chains below were found in one sample sequenced in a study of T cell changes during pregnancy in multiple sclerosis. The table came from immunoSEQ multiplex PCR; TCRdb's copy has only in-frame clones and leaves some out. The sample holds roughly 60,000 clones, about 96% seen once. The sample in question was CD8+ T cells from peripheral blood mononuclear cells, obtained after pregnancy. The source is a female donor with multiple sclerosis, enrolled in a pregnancy study.

The chain is built from TRBV5-4 and TRBJ1-6; perhaps TRBD1 as D (5 bases). V lost 4 bases and J 11 bases, leaving 16 bases between the germline ends. The germline gives CDR1 SGHNT, CDR2 YYREEE (reference sequence). The CDR3 covers 14 residues. The DNA for the CDR3 is TGTGCCAGCAGCCGGGCTCGGGGCGGGACACCCCTCCACTTT. The encoded protein is CASSRARGGTPLHF.

As to this clone: Other DNA sequences of this sample code for an identical CDR3. The rearrangement links TRBV27 to TRBJ1-5; no clear D gene. V was trimmed by 4 bases and J by 2 bases, leaving 6 bases between them. This CDR3 has 13 amino acids. Germline CDR1 is MNHEY and CDR2 is SMNVEV (reference sequence). CDR3 DNA sequence: TGTGCCAGCAGTTATACGGGCAATCAGCCCCAGCATTTT. Protein product: CASSYTGNQPQHF.

V and J are TRBV27 and TRBJ1-1; D uncertain. This CDR3 has 11 residues. CDR1 is MNHEY, CDR2 SMNVEV, per germline (reference sequence). The V and J ends lost 8 bases and 5 bases respectively, with 9 bases between them. CDR3 sequence (DNA): TGTGCCAGCCACTCGGGGACTGAAGCTTTCTTT. It specifies CASHSGTEAFF.

CDR3 DNA: TGTGCCAGTAGCCACGGGACAGGGGACTACGAGCAGTACTTC. It specifies CASSHGTGDYEQYF. This chain links TRBV19 with TRBJ2-7, with TRBD1 identical over 10 bases. V was clipped by 6 bases and J by 3 bases; unmatched bases: 5. The CDR3 has 14 amino acids. Germline-derived CDR1 and CDR2 are LNHDA and SQIVND (reference sequence).

V gene TRBV2 combines with J gene TRBJ1-1, with TRBD1 as a possible D gene (6 bases). Trimming shortened V by 9 bases and J by 2 bases, and 10 bases separated the two germline ends. This CDR3 contains 12 residues. CDR1 and CDR2 (germline): SNHLY, FYNNEI. Here the CDR3 reads CARGQTNTEAFF. DNA for the CDR3: TGTGCCAGAGGACAGACTAACACTGAAGCTTTCTTT. Full variable domain (rest looked up from reference TRBV2 and TRBJ1-1): EPEVTQTPSHQVTQMGQEVILRCVPISNHLYFYWYRQILGQKVEFLVSFYNNEISEKSEIFDDQFSVERPDGSNFTLKIRSTKLEDSAMYFCARGQTNTEAFFGQGTRLTVV.

The rearrangement uses TRBV12-5 and TRBJ2-5, with D hard to call. The V gene lost 1 base and the J gene lost 4 bases, with 7 bases spanning the gap. Germline CDR1 and CDR2: LGHNT and FRNRAP. This CDR3 contains 13 residues. For the CDR3, the DNA is TGTGCTAGTGGTTTGGGTATTTTAGAGACCCAGTACTTC. The encoded protein is CASGLGILETQYF.

The chain carries TRBV29-1 and TRBJ2-1, with 7 bases aligning to TRBD1. J lost 4 bases, V lost 2 bases, and 11 bases had no gene match. The length of the CDR3 is 16 residues. The germline V gene encodes CDR1 SQVTM and CDR2 ANQGSEA. The CDR3 DNA is TGCAGCGTTGAAAGTCCCGGGACAGCCAAGTACAATGAGCAGTTCTTC. The encoded protein is CSVESPGTAKYNEQFF.

The chain couples TRBV6-1 to TRBJ2-2, with D tentatively TRBD2 (6 bases). CDR1 and CDR2 from the germline V gene are MNHNS and SASEGT. The CDR3 totals 15 residues. Trimming cost V 6 bases and J 1 base, with 12 bases left between them. For the CDR3, the DNA is TGTGCCAGCAGATCGGGACTGCGGAACACCGGGGAGCTGTTTTTT. Protein sequence: CASRSGLRNTGELFF.

This chain links TRBV9 with TRBJ1-5; 7 bases match TRBD1. The CDR3 is 15 amino acids. The germline V gene has CDR1 SGDLS and CDR2 YYNGEE. Trimming took 4 bases from V and 3 from J; bases not matched to a gene: 7. This chain's CDR3 is CASSPHGQVNQPQHF. The CDR3 region has the DNA TGTGCCAGCAGCCCCCACGGACAGGTCAATCAGCCCCAGCATTTT.

This clone was observed a single time. V gene TRBV18 combines with J gene TRBJ2-7; TRBD1 matches 7 bases. V was clipped by 3 bases and J by 3 bases; unmatched bases: 8. The CDR3 totals 15 residues. The germline V gene has CDR1 KGHSH and CDR2 LQKENI. The CDR3 DNA follows: TGTGCCAGCTCACCCGAGGACAGGACATTCTACGAGCAGTACTTC. It yields the protein CASSPEDRTFYEQYF. The full variable domain, in which reference TRBV18 and TRBJ2-7 provide the parts outside the CDR3, is NAGVMQNPRHLVRRRGQEARLRCSPMKGHSHVYWYRQLPEEGLKFMVYLQKENIIDESGMPKERFSAEFPKEGPSILRIQQVVRGDSAAYFCASSPEDRTFYEQYFGPGTRLTVT.

The gene calls are TRBV27 and TRBJ2-1; D remains ambiguous. Germline CDR1 and CDR2: MNHEY and SMNVEV (reference sequence). Trimming shortened V by 0 bases and J by 0 bases, and 6 bases separated the two germline ends. CDR3 length equals 15 residues. CDR3: CASSLSPSSYNEQFF. The CDR3 bases are TGTGCCAGCAGTTTATCCCCCAGCTCCTACAATGAGCAGTTCTTC.

This chain connects TRBV5-3 to TRBJ2-7; 8 bases are a match to TRBD2. TRBV5-3 is labeled an ORF, and its function is uncertain. Trimming took 5 bases from V and 6 from J; bases not matched to a gene: 13. The CDR3 extends over 15 amino acids. CDR3 region: CARSRRLATPREQYF. In DNA, the CDR3 is TGTGCCAGAAGTCGAAGACTAGCGACACCCCGCGAGCAGTACTTC.